The clone carrying this TCR beta chain appeared a single time. Antigen: not known. The CDR3 consists of 18 residues. V shed 3 bases and J shed 1 base, with 19 bases lying between them. CDR1 and CDR2 from the germline V gene are SNHLY and FYNNEI. This entry is derived from a study of shared clonotypes between healthy human individuals. Study findings and constraints: Blood alone was sampled, and tissue repertoires likely differ. Clonotype sharing among donors, it was expected, would be affected by sequencing depth.

Several immunoSEQ 96-well plates shared each subset's DNA, each plate a replicate. Roughly 280 ng DNA, roughly 30,000 T cell genomes, went into unsorted PBMC replicate PCRs. The table came from immunoSEQ multiplex PCR; TCRdb's copy has only in-frame clones and leaves some out. This table holds roughly 480,000 clones, approximately 79% found once. This receptor was obtained from a woman between 40 and 50 years old in good health. Some clones in this sample may be carry-over from other donors' samples. V and J are TRBV2 and TRBJ2-1; tentatively, D is TRBD1 (5 bases). The sequencing input was PBMCs. In DNA, the CDR3 is TGTGCCAGCAGTGAGTTCCTTCTAGGGGCTGGATCCTACAATGAGCAGTTCTTC. Its protein is CASSEFLLGAGSYNEQFF. Based on the CDR3 plus reference TRBV2 and TRBJ2-1, the full variable domain is EPEVTQTPSHQVTQMGQEVILRCVPISNHLYFYWYRQILGQKVEFLVSFYNNEISEKSEIFDDQFSVERPDGSNFTLKIRSTKLEDSAMYFCASSEFLLGAGSYNEQFFGPGTRLTVL.